This T cell receptor (beta chain) came from a study of blood T cell repertoires in COVID-19. Whole-study context: PBMCs, B-cell-depleted T cells, or T cells were the source of the cDNA or gDNA that made up the material.

The CDR3 sequence is 17 residues long. J gave up 3 bases and V 2 bases, and 10 bases lay outside the gene matches. The germline gives CDR1 PRHDT, CDR2 FYEKMQ (reference sequence). The protocol was immunoSEQ multiplex PCR, while the TCRdb copy is restricted to in-frame clones and leaves out a portion. This repertoire shows about 350,000 clones, roughly 90% found once; its top ten account for 0.9% to 1.2%. Sequenced sample: PBMCs or T cells enriched from blood (not recorded which). The receptor comes from a woman aged 30 to 39 who had recovered from COVID-19. The chain is built from TRBV13 and TRBJ2-7; 10 positions match TRBD1. The CDR3 nucleotides are TGTGCCAGCAGCTTAACCGGACGGACAGGGGGTATCTACGAGCAGTACTTC. Residues: CASSLTGRTGGIYEQYF.